These 13 T cell receptor beta chains were sequenced from one sample in a study of early T cells in non-severe SARS-CoV-2 infection. TCRdb reprocessed the 5' RACE reads with MiXCR, giving one entry per CDR3 protein. The sample includes about 110,000 distinct CDR3 sequences, roughly 13% of them seen just once. The sample here was whole blood, taken at baseline. Receptor source: an adult who was a healthcare worker with PCR-confirmed SARS-CoV-2 infection or an uninfected control (not recorded which).

This clonotype was seen many times. V is TRBV7-9 and J is TRBJ2-1; no firm D call. In germline, CDR1 is SEHNR, CDR2 FQNEAQ (reference sequence). The CDR3 is 18 residues long. With 5 bases removed from V and 0 bases from J, the gap between germline ends came to 20 bases. The CDR3 sequence: CASSPPTLYSSSYNEQFF. The CDR3 coding sequence is TGTGCCAGCAGCCCGCCAACCCTCTACTCCAGCTCCTACAATGAGCAGTTCTTC.

Only a few counts were recorded for this clonotype. This chain connects TRBV4-1 to TRBJ1-1; tentative D call: TRBD1 (5 bases). Germline CDR1 reads MGHRA; CDR2 reads YSYEKL. The CDR3 is 17 amino acids. V was cut by 4 bases and J by 0 bases, with 18 bases left in between. DNA of the CDR3: TGCGCCAGCAGCCCCCACCAGCCAAGGGGTCTGAACACTGAAGCTTTCTTT. It is translated as CASSPHQPRGLNTEAFF.

This clonotype turned up a few times. This sequence joins TRBV18 and TRBJ1-3; 7 bases map to TRBD1. After removal of 4 bases from V and 0 bases from J, the junction contained 9 bases not matched to a gene. The CDR3 runs 17 residues. Germline CDR1 and CDR2: KGHSH and LQKENI. CDR3 loop: CASSLNRGLSSGNTIYF. The CDR3 DNA is TGTGCCAGCTCACTTAACAGGGGACTGAGCTCTGGAAACACCATATATTTT.

This clonotype was seen more than once but under ten times. V and J are TRBV5-1 and TRBJ2-7; TRBD1 might be the D (6 bases). V was cut by 2 bases and J by 5 bases, with 14 bases left in between. Germline values: CDR1 SGHRS, CDR2 YFSETQ. The CDR3 has 14 amino acids. The CDR3 sequence is CASSFQGRQDEQYF. The CDR3 coding sequence is TGCGCCAGCAGCTTTCAGGGGCGTCAGGACGAGCAGTACTTC.

The rearrangement joins TRBV19 to TRBJ1-5; D uncertain. V was cut by 4 bases and J by 1 base, with 11 bases left in between. The CDR3 is 15 residues long. Germline CDR1 LNHDA, CDR2 SQIVND (reference sequence). The CDR3 sequence: CASSTLDGSNQPQHF. CDR3 nucleotide sequence: TGTGCCAGTAGTACCCTCGACGGAAGCAATCAGCCCCAGCATTTT.

This clonotype was counted at least ten times. V is TRBV7-3 and J is TRBJ2-3; weak D call: TRBD2 (6 bases). The CDR3 has 14 amino acids. Per germline, CDR1 SGHTA and CDR2 FQGTGA. V was clipped by 3 bases and J by 2 bases, with 9 bases between them. The CDR3 reads CASSLSRDTDTQYF. The CDR3, as DNA: TGTGCCAGCAGCTTGTCGCGGGACACAGATACGCAGTATTTT.

This clonotype came up a few times. The genes are TRBV30 and TRBJ1-1; D is undetermined. Per the germline V gene, CDR1 is GTSNPN and CDR2 is SVGIG (reference sequence). The CDR3 is made up of 13 amino acids. V was clipped by 3 bases and J by 1 base, with 9 bases between them. CDR3 residues: CAWRAPANTEAFF. The DNA of the CDR3 is TGTGCCTGGAGGGCACCAGCGAACACTGAAGCTTTCTTT.

This clonotype showed up just a few times. The J gene is TRBJ1-6, the V gene TRBV20-1; D is undetermined. Germline loops: CDR1 DFQATT, CDR2 SNEGSKA (reference sequence). Trimming pared 1 base from V and 8 bases from J, leaving 18 bases between. This CDR3 is built from 16 residues. CDR3 residues: CSARALGRGSDSPLHF. The CDR3 bases are TGCAGTGCTAGAGCCCTAGGACGTGGCAGTGATTCACCCCTCCACTTT.

This clonotype was seen a handful of times. CDR3 DNA sequence: TGTGCCAGCAGCCCGCCTGGACGGGGCACAGATACGCAGTATTTT. It is translated as CASSPPGRGTDTQYF. The V and J genes are TRBV7-9 and TRBJ2-3; no definite D call. Trimming shortened V by 5 bases and J by 1 base, and 13 bases separated the two germline ends. The CDR3 extends over 15 amino acids. Germline V gives CDR1 SEHNR, CDR2 FQNEAQ (reference sequence).

The V call is TRBV25-1, the J call TRBJ2-3, with D possibly being TRBD1 or TRBD2 (6 bases each). This CDR3 is 13 amino acids long. Germline V gene data show CDR1 as MGHDK and CDR2 as SYGVNS. The germline V and J ends were trimmed by 4 bases and 5 bases, with 10 bases remaining between them. The CDR3 sequence: CASSARGVDTQYF. The CDR3 DNA is TGTGCCAGCAGTGCAAGGGGGGTAGATACGCAGTATTTT.

This clonotype was seen ten or more times. DNA for the CDR3: TGTGCCACCGGGCAGCCTAAAGAGACCCAGTACTTC. Its protein is CATGQPKETQYF. The chain employs TRBV28 and TRBJ2-5, with D unresolved. Germline V gives CDR1 MDHEN, CDR2 SYDVKM. This CDR3 region has 12 residues. V dropped 10 bases and J dropped 3 bases, with 12 bases sitting between them.

This clonotype was seen a few times. V and J are TRBV20-1 and TRBJ1-3; no firm D call. The CDR3 extends over 15 amino acids. Trimming took off 6 bases at V and 8 bases at J, with 23 bases between the two ends. Germline CDR1 reads DFQATT; CDR2 reads SNEGSKA (reference sequence). CDR3 in DNA: TGCAGTGCCGCACGGACGGCGGGGAAGGCGGACACCATATATTTT. Residues: CSAARTAGKADTIYF.

This clonotype was observed a few times. Sequence at one end of the junction differs from germline and may be a read error. This chain connects TRBV7-7 to TRBJ2-1; tentative D call: TRBD2 (5 bases). The CDR3 has 14 amino acids. Germline V gene data show CDR1 as SSHAT and CDR2 as FNYEAQ (reference sequence). The CDR3, as DNA: TGTGCTAGCAGCCCTAGGGTCTCCGGGGATGAGCAGTTCTTC. Translating it yields CASSPRVSGDEQFF.